The 21 T cell receptor beta chains presented below share a single source sample, sequenced in a study of T-cell memory formation after mild COVID-19. MiXCR was run by TCRdb on the 5' RACE reads, yielding one entry per CDR3 protein. Counted here are under 35,000 distinct CDR3 sequences, about 16% occurring once; the ten biggest clones make up 1.1% to 1.5%. Sequencing input: PBMCs or a T cell subset sorted from them (not recorded which). These receptors originate from an adult who had mild COVID-19 (a few samples of this study predate the infection). Cell type and time point are not known.

Many counts were recorded for this clonotype. The V gene is TRBV7-9, the J gene TRBJ2-7; D may be TRBD1 or TRBD2 (5 bases each). V lost 5 bases, J lost 2 bases, and 16 bases lay in between. CDR3 length: 15 residues. The germline V gene has CDR1 SEHNR and CDR2 FQNEAQ (reference sequence). CDR3 region: CASSARDPGPYEQYF. CDR3 bases: TGTGCCAGCAGCGCCAGAGACCCGGGACCCTACGAGCAGTACTTC.

The chain has TRBV29-1 and TRBJ1-2; perhaps TRBD1 as D (5 bases). The CDR3 sequence is 14 residues long. From germline, CDR1 is SQVTM and CDR2 ANQGSEA. V was cut by 0 bases and J by 4 bases, with 12 bases left in between. The DNA of the CDR3 is TGCAGCGTTGAAGACCTCGGGACTATCTATGGCTACACCTTC. It codes for CSVEDLGTIYGYTF.

There are many counts of this clonotype. The chain links TRBV9 to TRBJ2-3, with TRBD2 matching 10 bases. The V gene's germline CDR1 is SGDLS and CDR2 YYNGEE. V lost 3 bases to trimming and J lost 5 bases; unmatched junction nucleotides: 9. The length of the CDR3 is 16 residues. CDR3 DNA sequence: TGTGCCAGCAGCGCTGGGCCTAGCGGGAGAGGAGATACGCAGTATTTT. It encodes CASSAGPSGRGDTQYF.

This clonotype was seen only a few times. This chain joins TRBV20-1 and TRBJ2-7, with 8 bases lining up with TRBD2. CDR3 size: 14 residues. J was trimmed by 3 bases and V by 5 bases; bases with no gene match: 9. The germline gives CDR1 DFQATT, CDR2 SNEGSKA (reference sequence). CDR3 DNA sequence: TGCAGTGCTCCCCGGGGGGGCGGGAGCTACGAGCAGTACTTC. This encodes CSAPRGGGSYEQYF.

This sequence joins TRBV6-5 and TRBJ2-1; TRBD2 matches 9 bases. V shed 0 bases, J shed 8 bases, and the junction held 14 bases outside the gene matches. Germline CDR1 reads MNHEY; CDR2 reads SVGAGI. The CDR3 has 18 amino acids. In nucleotides, the CDR3 is TGTGCCAGCAGTTACTCGAGGGAGCGGGGGGACCCTTTTGATGAGCAGTTCTTC. Protein: CASSYSRERGDPFDEQFF.

This clonotype was seen repeatedly, ten times or more. The rearrangement links TRBV29-1 to TRBJ2-7, with a weak D call TRBD1 (6 bases). The CDR3 sequence is 11 residues long. V gave up 7 bases and J gave up 3 bases, with 10 bases separating them. Germline V gives CDR1 SQVTM, CDR2 ANQGSEA. Here the CDR3 DNA reads TGCAGCGCAAAACAGGGCTACGAGCAGTACTTC. This translates into CSAKQGYEQYF.

This clonotype has at least ten counts. The chain recombines TRBV20-1 with TRBJ1-4; TRBD1 might be the D (5 bases). CDR3 length: 11 residues. Germline values: CDR1 DFQATT, CDR2 SNEGSKA (reference sequence). V was trimmed by 6 bases and J by 12 bases, leaving 14 bases between them. CDR3 sequence (DNA): TGCAGTGCCGCCTTGGGGCCAGAACTGTTTTTT. Its protein product is CSAALGPELFF.

The sample holds many counts of this clonotype. The chain links TRBV5-1 to TRBJ2-7; D call uncertain. V dropped 6 bases and J dropped 1 base, with 11 bases sitting between them. Germline V lookup: CDR1 SGHRS, CDR2 YFSETQ. The CDR3 has 13 amino acids. Here the CDR3 reads CASIGDISYEQYF. Here the CDR3 DNA reads TGCGCCAGCATTGGAGATATATCCTACGAGCAGTACTTC.

This clonotype was counted many times. The rearrangement uses TRBV12-3 or TRBV12-4 and TRBJ2-1, with 11 bases matching TRBD2. This CDR3 has 17 amino acids. With V trimmed by 5 bases and J by 3 bases, 9 bases remained unmatched. Here the CDR3 DNA reads TGTGCCAGCAGTCCTACTTCGGGACTAGCGGTCTACAATGAGCAGTTCTTC. It translates to CASSPTSGLAVYNEQFF.

This clonotype was counted at least ten times. This rearrangement joins TRBV12-3 or TRBV12-4 to TRBJ2-3; 7 nucleotides match TRBD1. The CDR3 has 13 amino acids. V shed 3 bases, J shed 8 bases, and the junction held 5 bases outside the gene matches. Written as DNA, the CDR3 is TGTGCCAGCAGTTTCCAGGGGGTCCCTACGCAGTATTTT. Protein sequence: CASSFQGVPTQYF.

This clonotype appeared many times. The rearrangement joins TRBV20-1 to TRBJ1-5; TRBD1 matches at 11 bases. The CDR3 contains 17 residues. Per the germline V gene, CDR1 is DFQATT and CDR2 is SNEGSKA (reference sequence). V gave up 3 bases and J gave up 6 bases; unmatched junction bases: 13. CDR3 amino acids: CSASHGQGAGKGQPQHF. The CDR3 DNA reads TGCAGTGCTAGCCACGGACAGGGGGCGGGTAAGGGTCAGCCCCAGCATTTT.

This clonotype was observed many times. A read error may produce the germline difference seen at one junction end. V is TRBV7-7 and J is TRBJ2-7, with D perhaps matching TRBD1 (6 bases). CDR3 size: 12 residues. Germline V gives CDR1 SSHAT, CDR2 FNYEAQ (reference sequence). CDR3 loop: CASSEDRGEQYF. As DNA, the CDR3 is TGTGCTAGCAGCGAGGACAGAGGCGAGCAGTACTTC.

This clonotype came up many times. The chain couples TRBV7-3 to TRBJ2-2, with TRBD2 identical over 9 bases. The germline V gene has CDR1 SGHTA and CDR2 FQGTGA. The V gene end was trimmed by 0 bases and the J gene end by 4 bases; junction bases not matched to a gene: 12. The CDR3 is made up of 19 amino acids. The CDR3, as DNA: TGTGCCAGCAGCTTAACCCCCCCTTTTAGCGGGAGTGGCACCGGGGAGCTGTTTTTT. Its translation is CASSLTPPFSGSGTGELFF.

Ten or more counts support this clonotype. The rearrangement joins TRBV10-3 to TRBJ2-7; TRBD2 matches 10 bases. CDR1 and CDR2 from the germline V gene are ENHRY and SYGVKD. The trim removed 8 bases at V and 5 bases at J, leaving 9 bases unmatched. CDR3 length equals 14 residues. The DNA of the CDR3 is TGTGCCATCTCCCGCAGCGGGGGGGCCCACGAGCAGTACTTC. Its protein is CAISRSGGAHEQYF.

Remarks on this clonotype: This may stem from a read error, because a much larger clone lies one nucleotide away. This chain uses TRBV6-5 with TRBJ2-7; D not certain. V lost 2 bases to trimming and J lost 3 bases, with 11 bases between them. The length of the CDR3 is 14 residues. Per the germline V gene, CDR1 is MNHEY and CDR2 is SVGAGI. The CDR3: CASSYLEGYYEQYF. Here the CDR3 DNA reads TGTGCCAGCAGTTACCTGGAAGGATACTACGAGCAGTACTTC.

Ten or more counts support this clonotype. The rearrangement uses TRBV18 and TRBJ1-2, with TRBD1 identical over 9 bases. The CDR3 runs 17 residues. Germline V gene data show CDR1 as KGHSH and CDR2 as LQKENI. The trim removed 3 bases at V and 0 bases at J, leaving 8 bases unmatched. CDR3 amino acids: CASSPRQGEVSNYGYTF. As DNA, the CDR3 is TGTGCCAGCTCACCGCGACAGGGGGAAGTATCTAACTATGGCTACACCTTC.

This clonotype is medium-sized (0.01 to 0.1%). The chain combines TRBV11-2 with TRBJ2-5; D ambiguous. The CDR3 runs 13 residues. The V and J ends lost 6 bases and 1 base respectively, with 9 bases between them. Germline CDR1 is SGHAT and CDR2 is FQNNGV. The CDR3 sequence: CASSGRSQETQYF. The CDR3 DNA reads as TGTGCCAGCAGTGGACGGAGCCAAGAGACCCAGTACTTC.

This clonotype turned up a few times. V and J are TRBV19 and TRBJ1-2; 9 bases fit TRBD1. The germline CDR1 and CDR2 sequences are LNHDA and SQIVND (reference sequence). V lost 9 bases and J lost 4; bases outside the gene matches: 9. The CDR3 length is 14 residues. In DNA, the CDR3 is TGTGCCAGCGTCAAGGACAGGGGAGGCTATGGCTACACCTTC. Encoded protein: CASVKDRGGYGYTF.

This rearrangement joins TRBV6-2 or TRBV6-3 to TRBJ2-6; TRBD1 might be the D (6 bases). CDR3 length equals 14 residues. The germline V gene encodes CDR1 MNHEY and CDR2 SVGEGT. Between the trimmed V and J ends, which lost 6 bases and 2 bases, there was a span of 8 bases. The chain's CDR3 is CASRTGAGANVLTF. The DNA for the CDR3 is TGTGCCAGCAGGACAGGAGCTGGGGCCAACGTCCTGACTTTC.

This clonotype has a count of ten or more. The V and J genes are TRBV20-1 and TRBJ1-2; 7 positions agree with TRBD1. This CDR3 comprises 12 residues. V lost 3 bases to trimming and J lost 8 bases; unmatched junction nucleotides: 6. Germline V gives CDR1 DFQATT, CDR2 SNEGSKA (reference sequence). DNA for the CDR3: TGCAGTGCTAGTGGACAGGAAGGGGGCTACACCTTC. Translation gives CSASGQEGGYTF.

The J gene is TRBJ1-5, the V gene TRBV7-9; 10 bases are shared with TRBD1. The CDR3 has 15 residues. The V and J ends lost 4 bases and 7 bases, in that order; junction bases with no gene match: 7. Germline loops: CDR1 SEHNR, CDR2 FQNEAQ (reference sequence). In DNA form, the CDR3 reads TGTGCCAGCAGCTCATGGACAGGGGGGTTCCAGCCCCAGCATTTT. Protein product: CASSSWTGGFQPQHF.